The rows below give T cell receptor beta chains drawn from one sample of a study of OX40 agonist ivuxolimab in advanced cancers. Repertoires were generated with immunoSEQ multiplex PCR, while TCRdb's copy carries only in-frame clones and drops some. This sample has about 82,000 clones, with approximately 85% found just once. Sequencing was performed on CD4+ or CD8+ T cells sorted from blood, taken in a trial of the OX40 agonist ivuxolimab. These receptors were obtained from an adult with an advanced solid tumor such as melanoma, head and neck, liver or kidney cancer. Each CDR3 is given with its conserved first and last residue. A D gene is named only where the DNA matches it firmly. Size is omitted from some rows. Given values are once, few, many or a class for expanded clones.

j_call clone_size d_call v_call cdr3_nt cdr3_aa
TRBJ1-5 NA TRBD1 TRBV2 TGTGCCTCTCAGGGGGCAGGGGGTCAGCCCCAGCATTTT CASQGAGGQPQHF
TRBJ2-3 NA TRBD2 TRBV28 TGTGCCAGCAGTTCACCTAGCGGGCAATGGGATACGCAGTATTTT CASSSPSGQWDTQYF
TRBJ2-7 NA TRBD1 TRBV5-5 TGTGCCAGCAGCTTGGGGGGACAGGGGAACGAGCAGTACTTC CASSLGGQGNEQYF
TRBJ2-2 NA NA TRBV9 TGTGCCAGCAGCATTTCACGGAACACCGGGGAGCTGTTTTTT CASSISRNTGELFF
TRBJ1-1 NA NA TRBV27 TGTGCCAGCAGTATCAGCAGGGAAACTGAAGCTTTCTTT CASSISRETEAFF
TRBJ2-5 once TRBD2 TRBV7-2 TGTGCCAGCAGCTTAGGCGCTAGCGGGGAGACCCAGTACTTC CASSLGASGETQYF
TRBJ2-3 NA TRBD1 TRBV11-1 TGTGCCTCCCGCCGGACAGGGGACACAGATACGCAGTATTTT CASRRTGDTDTQYF
TRBJ2-7 NA TRBD2 TRBV6-5 TGTGCCAGCAGGGCCTCGGGCGGGGGTTACGAGCAGTACTTC CASRASGGGYEQYF
TRBJ1-2 NA NA TRBV23-1 TGCGCCAGCACGGAGACACGGATCTATGGCTACACCTTC CASTETRIYGYTF
TRBJ2-1 NA NA TRBV9 TGTGCCAGCAGCGTAGGCGGGGTATACAATGAGCAGTTCTTC CASSVGGVYNEQFF
TRBJ1-5 NA NA TRBV5-5 TGTGCCAGCAGCTCCACTTTACAGGGAATGAGCAATCAGCCCCAGCATTTT CASSSTLQGMSNQPQHF
TRBJ2-7 NA NA TRBV15 TGTGCCACCAGCAGAGAAAAAAGGTCGGGACCGAGGAGCTCCTACGAGCAGTACTTC CATSREKRSGPRSSYEQYF
TRBJ1-1 NA NA TRBV28 TGTGCCAGCAGTTTTCCCTCCAGGGCTGGCGCTTTCTTT CASSFPSRAGAFF
TRBJ2-7 NA NA TRBV6-1 TGTGCCAGCAGTGAGTCTCAGGGGCTCTACGAGCAGTACTTC CASSESQGLYEQYF
TRBJ2-2 once NA TRBV4-2 TGTGCCAGCAGCCCCGTGGGTGGGAACACCGGGGAGCTGTTTTTT CASSPVGGNTGELFF
TRBJ2-1 NA TRBD2 TRBV11-3 TGTGCCAGCAGCTTAGACCGGGGGGGCAACAATGAGCAGTTCTTC CASSLDRGGNNEQFF